These T cell receptor beta chains were read from a single sample in a study of T cell responses to AZD1222 COVID-19 vaccine. Generated by immunoSEQ multiplex PCR, the TCRdb table keeps only in-frame clones and is missing some. The sample yields under 200,000 clones, approximately 90% seen once. Material: peripheral blood, obtained on day 0 of AZD1222 vaccination. These receptors originate from an adult in good health. The CDR3 runs from the conserved cysteine through the conserved F or W. The D gene is left open where the match is weak. A clone size is listed for some rows: how often the clone was seen (once, few, many), or a class if it is expanded.

J gene,clone size,D gene,V gene,CDR3 protein,CDR3 DNA
TRBJ1-3,.,.,TRBV5-1,CASSMEGNTIYF,TGCGCCAGCAGCATGGAAGGAAACACCATATATTTT
TRBJ1-5,.,.,TRBV28,CASSLFGSPNQPQHF,TGTGCCAGCAGTCTTTTCGGCAGCCCCAATCAGCCCCAGCATTTT
TRBJ1-1,.,.,TRBV7-3,CASSPVGDTEAFF,TGTGCCAGCAGCCCGGTGGGGGACACTGAAGCTTTCTTT
TRBJ1-1,.,TRBD1,TRBV5-1,CASGWTGSTEAFF,TGCGCCAGCGGTTGGACAGGGAGTACTGAAGCTTTCTTT
TRBJ1-4,.,.,TRBV11-1,CASSLGVSNNEKLFF,TGTGCCAGCAGCTTAGGCGTGTCTAATAATGAAAAACTGTTTTTT
TRBJ2-5,once,TRBD1,TRBV23-1,CASSQSGQGTYQETQYF,TGCGCCAGCAGTCAGAGTGGACAGGGGACGTACCAAGAGACCCAGTACTTC
TRBJ1-2,.,.,TRBV7-8,CASSSRSNYGYTF,TGTGCCAGCAGCTCCAGGTCTAACTATGGCTACACCTTC
TRBJ1-6,once,.,TRBV11-2,CASSLVVGVNSPLHF,TGTGCCAGCAGCTTAGTGGTTGGAGTCAATTCACCCCTCCACTTT
TRBJ1-5,.,TRBD1,TRBV18,CASSPGGTGLDQPQHF,TGTGCCAGCTCACCAGGAGGGACAGGGTTGGATCAGCCCCAGCATTTT
TRBJ1-1,.,.,TRBV6-5,CASRHDRGNTEAFF,TGTGCCAGCCGTCACGATCGGGGTAACACTGAAGCTTTCTTT
TRBJ1-1,once,.,TRBV7-3,CASSSTPDMRDTEAFF,TGTGCCAGCAGCTCAACGCCCGACATGAGGGACACTGAAGCTTTCTTT
TRBJ2-5,.,TRBD1,TRBV4-1,CASSQPRGSETQYF,TGCGCCAGCAGCCAACCCAGGGGGTCAGAGACCCAGTACTTC
TRBJ1-5,.,.,TRBV5-6,CASSGQPNQPQHF,TGTGCCAGTAGCGGGCAGCCAAATCAGCCCCAGCATTTT
TRBJ1-6,.,TRBD1,TRBV7-9,CASSPSSGGFGADSPLHF,TGTGCCAGCAGCCCCTCCTCAGGGGGATTCGGGGCTGATTCACCCCTCCACTTT
TRBJ1-4,few,.,TRBV15,CATSSEGGFNEKLFF,TGTGCCACCAGCAGTGAGGGGGGTTTTAATGAAAAACTGTTTTTT
TRBJ1-2,.,.,TRBV28,CASSNPGNGYTF,TGTGCCAGCAGCAACCCAGGCAATGGCTACACCTTC
TRBJ1-2,.,.,TRBV5-1,CASRSTGNYGYTF,TGCGCCAGCAGATCCACAGGGAACTATGGCTACACCTTC
TRBJ1-1,.,TRBD1,TRBV5-1,CASTTGTVRKNTEAFF,TGCGCCAGCACAACCGGGACAGTTCGAAAAAACACTGAAGCTTTCTTT
TRBJ2-2,.,TRBD2,TRBV4-2,CASSQDLLAGSIGGELFF,TGTGCCAGCAGCCAAGATTTGCTAGCGGGGTCCATCGGGGGGGAGCTGTTTTTT
TRBJ1-1,.,TRBD1,TRBV2,CASSEIAGGTEAFF,TGTGCCAGCAGTGAAATCGCAGGGGGGACTGAAGCTTTCTTT
TRBJ2-4,.,TRBD2,TRBV4-2,CASSQDRLAGENIQYF,TGTGCCAGCAGCCAAGATCGCCTAGCGGGGGAAAACATTCAGTACTTC
TRBJ2-1,.,TRBD2,TRBV19,CASKASRGGNNEQFF,TGTGCCAGTAAAGCGTCGCGGGGGGGCAATAATGAGCAGTTCTTC
TRBJ1-2,.,.,TRBV7-3,CASSPGTQNGYTF,TGTGCCAGCAGCCCCGGGACCCAAAATGGCTACACCTTC